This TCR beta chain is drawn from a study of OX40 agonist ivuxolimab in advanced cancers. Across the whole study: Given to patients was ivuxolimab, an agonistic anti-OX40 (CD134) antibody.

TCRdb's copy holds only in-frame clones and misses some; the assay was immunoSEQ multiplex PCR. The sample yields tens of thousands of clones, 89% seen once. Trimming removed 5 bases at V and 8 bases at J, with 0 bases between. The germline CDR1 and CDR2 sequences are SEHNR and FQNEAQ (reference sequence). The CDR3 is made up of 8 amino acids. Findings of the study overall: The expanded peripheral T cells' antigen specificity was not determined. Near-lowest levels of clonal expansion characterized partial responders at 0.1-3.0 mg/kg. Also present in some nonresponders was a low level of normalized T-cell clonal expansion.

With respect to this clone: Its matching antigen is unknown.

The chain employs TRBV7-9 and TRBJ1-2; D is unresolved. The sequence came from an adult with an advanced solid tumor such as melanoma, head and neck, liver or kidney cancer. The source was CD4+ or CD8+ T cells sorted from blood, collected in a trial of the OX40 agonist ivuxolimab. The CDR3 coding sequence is TGTGCCAGCAGCGGCTACACCTTC. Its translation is CASSGYTF. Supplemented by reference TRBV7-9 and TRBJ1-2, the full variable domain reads DTGVSQNPRHKITKRGQNVTFRCDPISEHNRLYWYRQTLGQGPEFLTYFQNEAQLEKSRLLSDRFSAERPKGSFSTLEIQRTEQGDSAMYLCASSGYTFGSGTRLTVV.